The present entry profiles one T cell receptor (beta chain) with its context. Its antigen target is currently unknown. Nothing much larger sits one base from this clone, and base qualities are not available. Libraries were constructed by the immunoSEQ multiplex PCR assay. For the multiplex PCR, a mixture combining 60 forward primers for TCR Vbeta segments and 13 reverse primers for TCR Jbeta segments was used. The CDR3 region of rearranged TCR beta genes was amplified from genomic DNA by a multiplex PCR assay. The amplified TCR beta libraries were sequenced on the Illumina HiSeq System as 87-base-pair reads. The study's processing was this. In a later analysis, 77 million or so unique TCR beta chains were counted across the 500 to 850 repertoires, and approximately 11 million of these chains were shared by at least two donors. To remove PCR and sequencing errors, raw reads were error-corrected and collapsed into unique sequences using a nearest-neighbor algorithm that merged closely related sequences. To assign V, D and J gene segments, CDR3 sequences were aligned to IMGT reference sequences. For a sequence to be retained, at least a six-nucleotide match to both a V gene segment and a J gene segment was required. Rearrangements were called productive when the CDR3 lacked stop codons and stayed in frame with V and J; all others were non-productive. CDR3 was defined according to IMGT convention as the region running from the second conserved V-encoded cysteine to the conserved J-encoded phenylalanine. Sequences without an unambiguous match to a single V gene segment were excluded from the earlier analysis of about 600 of the donors. An earlier analysis of about 590 of the donors classified V segments as functional when productive rearrangements were above 56.7% and as segregating when the standard deviation between donors was above 5%. A statistical classification framework was developed to diagnose cytomegalovirus status using the catalog of TCR beta chain sequences. In a later analysis, V and J genes were assigned by comparing TCR nucleotide sequences against IMGT/GENE-DB human TR gene sequences. In a later analysis, CDR3 sequences and most-parsimonious VDJ recombination scenarios were assigned using the TCRdist pipeline. A later analysis defined each TCR beta chain by its CDR3 amino acid sequence plus V-gene family, and excluded reads lacking a unique V-gene family. To address suspected cross-contamination and a sequencing artifact, a later analysis removed a few hundred highly shared, low-generation-probability nucleotide sequences. In a later analysis, a clonal expansion index was calculated for each public chain from normalized within-repertoire ranks of inferred template counts. A later analysis computed generation probabilities with a VDJ recombination model fitted to out-of-frame rearrangements, and checked the results against IGoR. Hypergeometric tests were used in a later analysis to score TCR-TCR, TCR-HLA and TCR-CMV co-occurrence, with a repertoire-size bias correction applied to the TCR pairs. To estimate false discovery rates, a later analysis permuted the HLA or CMV assignments 20 times. A later analysis grouped co-occurring TCRs with DBSCAN, adding TCRdist sequence similarity when clustering within HLA-allele-positive subsets. For co-occurrence clustering, repertoires with fewer than 30,000 or more than 120,000 public chains were excluded, along with a handful of repertoires with anomalous nucleotide sharing. Entries here come from immuneACCESS through TCRdb and include only in-frame sequences with V and J called. Some clones fail to appear in such tables; in the studies checked, an unresolved V gene covers under half of the shortfall, and the cause of the remainder is unknown. The V and J calls and clone size were taken over from that table, and D and trimming were inferred from the DNA. Recorded for this sample are over 150,000 clones; about 76% of them occurred a single time. The top ten hold roughly 8% of the sample.

The data are from a study of cytomegalovirus exposure and HLA in healthy donors (dated by TCRdb to about 2017). General notes on the study: In an earlier analysis of some 550 of the donors, 276 Gb of sequence data and some 120 million unique TCR beta sequences from 150 million to 200 million T cells were reported. Of the approximately 400 genotyped donors, approximately 80% were placed in the genetic ancestry cluster associated with self-reported Caucasian donors. An early release that covered some 630 HLA-typed donors contained about 300 gigabases of sequencing data and tens of millions of unique TCR sequences. The study profiled the T cell repertoires of hundreds of subjects by immunosequencing and related them to cytomegalovirus serostatus. On average, around 240,000 unique TCR beta nucleotide sequences were sequenced per donor among a few hundred genotyped donors of the cohort, with roughly 18% of those sequences being non-productive. Typing coverage differed by locus: A, B, C, DRB1 and DQB1 were typed in about 620-640 donors, DQA1 in about 550, DPA1 in some 570, and DPB1 in just under 480. Five DR-DQ haplotypes were handled as single units for association and clustering because linkage in the cohort was strong. All discovery cohort repertoires had been generated on a single sequencing platform. Donor age, sex, ethnicity and CMV serostatus were compiled alongside the repertoire data. Besides the first cohort of some 670 subjects, a separate validation cohort made up of roughly 120 different subjects was used. A later analysis re-analyzed previously published TCR beta repertoires from several hundred donors and added high-resolution HLA genotyping to study TCR occurrence patterns. To predict cytomegalovirus infection status, the study brought together high-throughput TCR immunosequencing, statistical association of individual TCRs with disease status, and machine learning. The study aimed to test whether cataloging public T cell receptors could reveal signatures of past pathogen exposure. Rather than using new phenotypic data, the later analysis identified candidate immune exposures from TCR beta sequences and from how often those sequences occurred across donors. To decide whether each TCR beta V gene segment behaved as functional or pseudogenic, an earlier analysis of some 600 of the donors relied on high-throughput TCR beta sequencing. In a later genetic analysis, genome-wide SNP genotypes for about three fifths of the roughly 670 donors were used, and that subset was treated as a discovery cohort. Both class I and class II loci were covered by HLA typing, at four-digit resolution. What the study reported, not specific to this receptor: According to the authors, the approach could potentially be generalized to other disease states and immunological phenotypes. In a later analysis, several top co-occurrence clusters were reported to appear linked to parvovirus B19, influenza, CMV and Epstein-Barr virus. Three of the identified cytomegalovirus-associated TCR beta chains were confirmed in vitro to be specific for cytomegalovirus antigens. Specific HLA alleles were associated with 15,000 to 20,000 TCR beta sequences at a false discovery rate of 0.05 in a later analysis. A later analysis found that HLA-associated TCR beta chains were more clonally expanded and had lower generation probabilities than equally common non-associated chains. A group of highly shared sequence variants was considered likely to be a technical artifact of the sequencing pipeline. Across donors, most TCR sequences were observed very rarely, whereas some public TCRs were present in many individuals. According to a later genetic analysis, donors in an Asian-associated ancestry cluster had fewer N-insertions in productive TCRs than the approximately 690-donor mean. The study gave a list of some 150 TCR beta chains associated with cytomegalovirus. The only immune exposure information available for the cohort was CMV serostatus. Strong co-occurrence of HLA alleles, especially DR and DQ, made assigning TCR associations to individual alleles difficult. In a later genetic analysis, a missense DCLRE1C variant was associated with V-gene and J-gene trimming of TCR beta chains, and the association was replicated in an independent cohort. In an earlier analysis of 587 of the donors, most TCR beta V segments appeared in productive rearrangements about 90% or about 30% of the time, broadly matching IMGT annotations. A further reported finding was that TCR beta sequences accurately predicted the HLA-A and HLA-B alleles for most subjects in the first cohort. Correlated functional status among segregating V segments might be attributable to linkage disequilibrium, but an unknown experimental factor could not be ruled out. The presence/absence analyses assumed that sequencing depth was roughly uniform across donors, and that assumption may not be true. Because HLA typing was unavailable for some donors at each locus, only the typed subset was used in association tests. The classifier was reported to diagnose cytomegalovirus status with high specificity and sensitivity in both the original and validation cohorts. The cohort was sequenced for TCR beta chains only, and without alpha or paired-chain data the features that could be detected were limited. Because counts were too low, about 15 rarely observed V segments, including chromosome 9 orphons, were left out of the earlier analysis of 500 to 650 of the donors. In a later analysis, TCR association rates were found to vary across HLA loci, with the most associated TCRs seen for DRB1 alleles and the fewest for HLA-C alleles. According to a later analysis, most CMV-associated TCR beta chains appeared to be HLA-restricted, and the HLA associations seemed to be driven largely by CMV exposure.

In total, roughly 670 healthy bone marrow donors made up the cohort. Cohort members were all nominally healthy when sampled, although unrecorded immune exposures were likely present. The donor tested CMV seropositive and was one of the 289 seropositive cohort members. Every donor gave a peripheral blood sample, and the peripheral blood mononuclear cells from that sample were used for TCR beta sequencing. Genomic DNA extraction from the blood cell samples was performed with the Qiagen DNeasy Blood Extraction Kit. The sequence was collected from a man aged 30-40 years in good health and CMV-seropositive. The sample comprised PBMCs.

Here the CDR3 is given as CASSLETAGPLYGYTF. The bases are TGTGCCAGCAGCTTAGAGACAGCGGGCCCCCTCTATGGCTACACCTTC. The chain is made from TRBV7-2 and TRBJ1-2; matching of 5 bases hints at TRBD1 as the D gene. V is reduced by 1 base and J by 4 bases, leaving a spacing of 16 bases between them. Taken from cysteine to phenylalanine, the CDR3 has 16 residues. The kept DNA is CDR3 alone, 48 bases in frame from the first base. CDR1 and CDR2 are drawn from the germline V gene: SGHTA, FQGNSA.